This is a list of T cell receptor beta chains from one sample in a study of blood T cell repertoires in COVID-19. Repertoires were generated with immunoSEQ multiplex PCR, while TCRdb's copy carries only in-frame clones and drops some. Here the sample spans roughly 100,000 clones, about 91% being singletons. Sequencing was done on a sample of peripheral blood. These receptor sequences come from a human donor in a cohort sampled during active COVID-19. Both conserved end residues are part of each CDR3. D genes are given only for firm matches. A row's size may be missing; if present it is once, few, many or a size class.

d_call	v_call	clone_size	j_call	cdr3_aa	cdr3_nt
.	TRBV2	.	TRBJ1-5	CASSESAGGGQPQHF	TGTGCCAGCAGTGAATCTGCGGGGGGTGGTCAGCCCCAGCATTTT
.	TRBV7-9	.	TRBJ1-6	CASSTRTGEDSPLHF	TGTGCCAGCAGCACCCGAACAGGCGAAGACTCACCCCTCCACTTT
.	TRBV4-1	.	TRBJ1-2	CASSQVGVYGYTF	TGCGCCAGCAGCCAAGTTGGAGTCTATGGCTACACCTTC
TRBD2	TRBV7-2	.	TRBJ2-7	CASSLGPHSGRTYEQYF	TGTGCCAGCAGCTTAGGTCCCCATAGCGGGAGGACCTACGAGCAGTACTTC
.	TRBV18	.	TRBJ1-5	CASSPDTQGQPQHF	TGTGCCAGCTCACCAGACACTCAGGGCCAGCCCCAGCATTTT
.	TRBV7-3	.	TRBJ2-7	CASSETGQSGGEQYF	TGTGCCAGCAGCGAAACTGGACAGAGTGGGGGCGAGCAGTACTTC
.	TRBV4-1	.	TRBJ1-1	CASSLTRTGRTEAFF	TGCGCCAGCAGCCTAACTCGGACCGGGAGGACTGAAGCTTTCTTT
.	TRBV7-9	few	TRBJ1-1	CASSFLITEAFF	TGTGCCAGCAGCTTTTTAATCACTGAAGCTTTCTTT
.	TRBV5-1	.	TRBJ1-6	CASGSGSTSYNSPLHF	TGCGCCAGCGGATCAGGATCGACAAGCTATAATTCACCCCTCCACTTT
.	TRBV7-9	.	TRBJ2-3	CASSLGLHTDTQYF	TGTGCCAGCAGCTTAGGACTTCATACAGATACGCAGTATTTT
TRBD1	TRBV18	few	TRBJ1-2	CASFTSDRVNYGYTF	TGTGCCAGCTTTACGTCGGACAGGGTGAACTATGGCTACACCTTC
.	TRBV12-3/TRBV12-4	.	TRBJ2-5	CASSIQRVGTQYF	TGTGCCAGCAGCATCCAGCGGGTGGGGACCCAGTACTTC
TRBD1	TRBV30	.	TRBJ1-5	CASGQGRDQPQHF	TGTGCCTCCGGACAGGGGAGGGATCAGCCCCAGCATTTT
.	TRBV14	.	TRBJ1-6	CASSRGAYSPLHF	TGTGCCAGCAGCCGAGGCGCGTATTCACCCCTCCACTTT
TRBD2	TRBV9	once	TRBJ2-3	CASSVVTSGGLTDTQYF	TGTGCCAGCAGCGTAGTGACTAGCGGGGGGCTCACAGATACGCAGTATTTT
.	TRBV9	once	TRBJ1-4	CASSATGWTNEKLFF	TGTGCCAGCAGCGCAACAGGGTGGACTAATGAAAAACTGTTTTTT
.	TRBV2	.	TRBJ2-1	CANSKSLRVNEQFF	TGTGCCAACAGTAAGTCTTTGCGGGTCAATGAGCAGTTCTTC
TRBD1	TRBV29-1	.	TRBJ2-7	CSVAHTGTGYEQYF	TGCAGCGTTGCCCATACCGGGACAGGCTACGAGCAGTACTTC
.	TRBV6-2/TRBV6-3	.	TRBJ2-3	CASSYRLVASTDTQYF	TGTGCCAGCAGTTACCGGCTAGTCGCTAGCACAGATACGCAGTATTTT
TRBD2	TRBV19	few	TRBJ2-7	CASSPRGRIEQYF	TGTGCCAGTAGCCCCCGCGGGAGAATCGAGCAGTACTTC
TRBD2	TRBV18	.	TRBJ2-1	CASSLGTSGSSGEQFF	TGTGCCAGCTCACTTGGGACTAGCGGGAGCAGTGGGGAGCAGTTCTTC
.	TRBV6-1	.	TRBJ1-1	CASSDPGQSEAFF	TGTGCCAGCAGTGATCCCGGACAGAGTGAAGCTTTCTTT
.	TRBV9	.	TRBJ1-1	CASSRTGVGTEAFF	TGTGCCAGCAGCCGAACGGGAGTTGGGACTGAAGCTTTCTTT
.	TRBV18	few	TRBJ1-2	CASSPGAANYGYTF	TGTGCCAGCTCACCGGGAGCGGCTAACTATGGCTACACCTTC
.	TRBV6-1	.	TRBJ1-5	CASSEAQREPQHF	TGTGCCAGCAGTGAAGCGCAGCGGGAGCCCCAGCATTTT
TRBD2	TRBV5-1	.	TRBJ2-5	CASSPFSTSGGKETQYF	TGCGCCAGCAGCCCCTTCTCCACTAGCGGGGGGAAAGAGACCCAGTACTTC
TRBD1	TRBV4-1	.	TRBJ1-6	CASSYRQGSYNSPLHF	TGCGCCAGCAGCTACAGACAGGGCTCCTATAATTCACCCCTCCACTTT
TRBD1	TRBV7-6	.	TRBJ1-3	CASSPPRTGVSGNTIYF	TGTGCCAGCAGCCCCCCCCGGACAGGGGTCTCTGGAAACACCATATATTTT
.	TRBV5-1	.	TRBJ1-2	CASSLGRRTEGEYGYTF	TGCGCCAGCAGCTTGGGTCGGAGGACAGAGGGGGAATATGGCTACACCTTC
.	TRBV5-6	.	TRBJ2-7	CASSWQGSYEQYF	TGTGCCAGCAGCTGGCAGGGGTCCTACGAGCAGTACTTC
.	TRBV11-2	.	TRBJ2-7	CASSRVSYEQYF	TGTGCCAGCAGCCGGGTCTCCTACGAGCAGTACTTC
.	TRBV30	.	TRBJ2-7	CAVAGSRGGGSYEQYF	TGTGCGGTTGCGGGGTCGAGGGGGGGAGGGTCCTACGAGCAGTACTTC
TRBD2	TRBV6-5	.	TRBJ2-7	CASTREKRGNYEQYF	TGTGCCAGCACCCGGGAAAAGCGGGGGAACTACGAGCAGTACTTC
TRBD1	TRBV28	.	TRBJ2-7	CASAPGGAPYEQYF	TGTGCCAGCGCGCCAGGGGGCGCCCCCTACGAGCAGTACTTC
TRBD1	TRBV19	.	TRBJ1-5	CASRDMTGLSNQPQHF	TGTGCCAGTAGGGACATGACAGGGCTAAGCAATCAGCCCCAGCATTTT
.	TRBV11-2	.	TRBJ2-3	CASSYSSPSTDTQYF	TGTGCCAGCAGCTACTCGTCGCCTAGCACAGATACGCAGTATTTT
TRBD1	TRBV19	.	TRBJ1-5	CASTLDRGRGQPQHF	TGTGCCAGTACCTTGGACAGGGGGCGAGGGCAGCCCCAGCATTTT
TRBD1	TRBV3-1/TRBV3-2	once	TRBJ1-6	CASSETGDRDSPLHF	TGTGCCAGCAGTGAGACAGGGGATCGGGATTCACCCCTCCACTTT
TRBD2	TRBV5-1	.	TRBJ2-3	CASSLVVAGGDTQYF	TGCGCCAGCAGCTTGGTGGTAGCGGGCGGGGATACGCAGTATTTT
.	TRBV20-1	.	TRBJ2-7	CSASPRFNAYEQYF	TGCAGTGCTAGTCCCAGGTTTAATGCGTACGAGCAGTACTTC
.	TRBV5-1	.	TRBJ1-1	CASSRGGNTEAFF	TGCGCCAGCAGCAGGGGAGGGAACACTGAAGCTTTCTTT
.	TRBV28	once	TRBJ2-1	CASSLGRSSYNEQFF	TGTGCCAGCAGTTTAGGTCGGAGCTCCTACAATGAGCAGTTCTTC
.	TRBV28	.	TRBJ1-1	CASSNLGQPANTEAFF	TGTGCCAGCAGCAACCTTGGACAGCCAGCGAACACTGAAGCTTTCTTT
.	TRBV6-1	.	TRBJ1-2	CASRRGGEVPDGYTF	TGTGCCAGCAGACGGGGGGGCGAGGTACCCGATGGCTACACCTTC
TRBD2	TRBV6-5	.	TRBJ2-7	CASGAGGGYEQYF	TGTGCCAGCGGAGCGGGAGGGGGGTACGAGCAGTACTTC
TRBD1	TRBV7-9	.	TRBJ2-7	CASSTNPGQGHSYEQYF	TGTGCCAGCAGCACGAACCCGGGACAGGGGCACTCCTACGAGCAGTACTTC
TRBD1	TRBV5-1	few	TRBJ1-6	CASSIGQEGSPLHF	TGCGCCAGCAGCATAGGACAGGAGGGATCACCCCTCCACTTT
TRBD1	TRBV28	.	TRBJ1-6	CASRGWGQDNNSPLHF	TGTGCCAGCCGGGGATGGGGACAGGACAATAATTCACCCCTCCACTTT
.	TRBV29-1	few	TRBJ2-7	CSVVRGGEQYF	TGCAGCGTTGTTCGCGGTGGGGAGCAGTACTTC
TRBD1	TRBV11-2	.	TRBJ1-2	CASSGDRGPYGYTF	TGTGCCAGCAGTGGGGACAGGGGCCCTTATGGCTACACCTTC
.	TRBV18	.	TRBJ2-2	CASSPDTGELFF	TGTGCCAGCTCACCTGACACCGGCGAGCTGTTTTTT
TRBD1	TRBV30	.	TRBJ1-2	CAWTTGSGYTF	TGTGCCTGGACGACAGGGAGCGGCTACACCTTC
.	TRBV9	.	TRBJ2-4	CASSPRGQGATNIQYF	TGTGCCAGCAGCCCCCGAGGTCAAGGGGCGACAAACATTCAGTACTTC
.	TRBV30	once	TRBJ2-3	CAWTLSPGTDTQYF	TGTGCCTGGACCTTGTCCCCAGGGACAGATACGCAGTATTTT
TRBD1	TRBV28	.	TRBJ1-1	CASSPTDRGLTFF	TGTGCCAGCAGTCCCACGGACAGGGGGCTAACTTTCTTT
TRBD2	TRBV6-2/TRBV6-3	.	TRBJ2-4	CASSTGLAGNLAKNIQYF	TGTGCCAGCAGTACCGGACTAGCGGGAAATCTAGCCAAAAACATTCAGTACTTC
.	TRBV5-1	.	TRBJ2-6	CASSLALRGTGANVLTF	TGCGCCAGCAGCTTGGCCTTACGGGGAACTGGGGCCAACGTCCTGACTTTC
.	TRBV6-2/TRBV6-3	.	TRBJ2-7	CASSYRVGANEQYF	TGTGCCAGCAGTTACCGGGTGGGAGCAAACGAGCAGTACTTC
TRBD2	TRBV11-3	.	TRBJ2-1	CASSLGLAGPYNEQFF	TGTGCCAGCAGCTTAGGGCTAGCGGGGCCCTACAATGAGCAGTTCTTC
.	TRBV5-1	.	TRBJ2-3	CASSTWERTKFTDTQYF	TGCGCCAGCAGCACTTGGGAAAGGACAAAATTCACAGATACGCAGTATTTT